This entry lists 23 T cell receptor beta chains sequenced from one sample in a study of CD8 T cells in Susac syndrome. The authors reverse transcribed roughly 0.5 to 1 ug RNA with random hexamers. TCRdb itself ran the immunoSEQ multiplex PCR reads through MiXCR, one entry per CDR3 protein. The sample records under 85,000 distinct CDR3 sequences, 90% to 95% being singletons. What was sequenced was CD8+ T cells from PBMCs. The receptor set was obtained from a human donor with multiple sclerosis.

The chain recombines TRBV7-9 with TRBJ2-1; D possibly corresponds to TRBD1 (6 bases). Per germline, CDR1 SEHNR and CDR2 FQNEAQ (reference sequence). The V end lost 5 bases, the J end lost 10 bases, and 18 bases lay between the germline ends. The CDR3 spans 14 residues. CDR3 sequence: CASSPFYTGTEQFF. Here the CDR3 DNA reads TGTGCCAGCAGCCCGTTTTACACAGGGACCGAGCAGTTCTTC.

The chain couples TRBV30 to TRBJ2-5; 12 bases are a match to TRBD2. Germline-derived CDR1 and CDR2 are GTSNPN and SVGIG (reference sequence). V shed 5 bases and J 3 bases; nucleotides not matched to a gene: 1. This CDR3 has 13 residues. The CDR3 sequence: CAWSSGGEETQYF. The CDR3 DNA sequence: TGTGCCTGGTCTAGCGGGGGGGAAGAGACCCAGTACTTC.

The rearrangement links TRBV7-9 to TRBJ1-2, with D possibly matching TRBD1 (5 bases). The CDR3 covers 13 residues. Per germline, CDR1 SEHNR and CDR2 FQNEAQ (reference sequence). Deletions cut 4 bases from V and 5 bases from J, with 11 bases between. The DNA for the CDR3 is TGTGCCAGCAGCTCGACAGAGTCATATGGCTACACCTTC. Translating gives CASSSTESYGYTF.

The genes are TRBV30 and TRBJ2-7; D may be TRBD1 (5 bases). Germline-derived CDR1 and CDR2 are GTSNPN and SVGIG (reference sequence). Trimming shortened V by 0 bases and J by 6 bases, and 15 bases separated the two germline ends. CDR3 length: 14 amino acids. The CDR3 DNA sequence: TGTGCCTGGAGTGTATTGGGGCCTAGGCCCGAGCAGTACTTC. It codes for CAWSVLGPRPEQYF.

This clonotype was recorded only once. The rearrangement joins TRBV13 to TRBJ2-7, with TRBD2 identical over 10 bases. Germline assignment: CDR1 PRHDT and CDR2 FYEKMQ (reference sequence). The CDR3 loop spans 18 amino acids. V gave up 6 bases and J gave up 3 bases; unmatched junction bases: 17. Here the CDR3 reads CASSSTLDLAGAYYEQYF. DNA for the CDR3: TGTGCCAGCAGTTCTACACTTGACCTAGCGGGAGCCTACTACGAGCAGTACTTC. Drawing the rest from reference TRBV13 and TRBJ2-7, the complete variable domain is AAGVIQSPRHLIKEKRETATLKCYPIPRHDTVYWYQQGPGQDPQFLISFYEKMQSDKGSIPDRFSAQQFSDYHSELNMSSLELGDSALYFCASSSTLDLAGAYYEQYFGPGTRLTVT.

This chain joins TRBV7-8 and TRBJ1-2; 7 nucleotides agree with TRBD1. The CDR3 sequence is 14 residues long. J lost 10 bases, V lost 1 base, and 9 bases had no gene match. Germline CDR1 and CDR2: SGHVS and FQNEAQ. CDR3 nucleotide sequence: TGTGCCAGCAGCTTAGAAACAGGGGCCCTAGACTACACCTTC. Translated, it gives CASSLETGALDYTF.

This clonotype appeared once. This chain joins TRBV5-1 and TRBJ2-7, with a weak D call TRBD1 (6 bases). Germline V CDR1 and CDR2: SGHRS, YFSETQ. The V end lost 1 base, the J end lost 6 bases, and 17 bases lay between the germline ends. This CDR3 region has 15 residues. This CDR3 reads CASSLLQGSVPEQYF. As DNA, the CDR3 is TGCGCCAGCAGCTTGTTGCAGGGGAGTGTTCCCGAGCAGTACTTC.

The chain combines TRBV6-1 with TRBJ1-5; D unresolved. The CDR3 has 15 residues. In germline, CDR1 is MNHNS, CDR2 SASEGT. V shed 1 base and J shed 0 bases, with 7 bases lying between them. CDR3 sequence (DNA): TGTGCCAGCAGTGAAGACAAGTATAGCAATCAGCCCCAGCATTTT. Protein sequence: CASSEDKYSNQPQHF.

The chain has TRBV6-6 and TRBJ1-6; TRBD1 matches 9 bases. CDR1 is MNHNY, CDR2 SVGAGI, per germline (reference sequence). There are 15 residues in the CDR3. V lost 2 bases to trimming and J lost 8 bases; unmatched junction nucleotides: 4. The chain's CDR3 is CASSYPGTGYSPLHF. Here the CDR3 DNA reads TGTGCCAGCAGTTACCCGGGGACAGGGTATTCACCCCTCCACTTT.

V and J are TRBV24-1 and TRBJ2-1; 11 nucleotides agree with TRBD1. The ends lost 5 bases at V and 5 bases at J; junction bases unmatched: 7. Germline V CDR1 and CDR2: KGHDR, SFDVKD. There are 16 residues in the CDR3. CDR3 region: CATSGRGQGGNNEQFF. DNA of the CDR3: TGTGCCACCAGTGGGCGGGGACAGGGGGGAAACAATGAGCAGTTCTTC.

This chain uses TRBV27 with TRBJ2-1; 9 bases match TRBD2. Trimming cost V 3 bases and J 6 bases; bases outside gene matches: 3. The CDR3 spans 14 residues. CDR1 and CDR2 (germline): MNHEY, SMNVEV (reference sequence). The CDR3 reads CASSFGGRANEQFF. The CDR3 region has the DNA TGTGCCAGCAGTTTTGGCGGGAGGGCCAATGAGCAGTTCTTC.

V is TRBV28 and J is TRBJ2-7; TRBD1 or TRBD2 may be the D gene (5 bases each). CDR1 and CDR2 from the germline V gene are MDHEN and SYDVKM. Between the trimmed V and J ends, which lost 5 bases and 0 bases, there was a span of 14 bases. CDR3 size: 15 residues. The chain's CDR3 is CASSPREGRSYEQYF. The CDR3 DNA reads as TGTGCCAGCAGTCCCCGAGAGGGACGCTCCTACGAGCAGTACTTC. Full variable domain (remainder filled in from reference TRBV28 and TRBJ2-7): DVKVTQSSRYLVKRTGEKVFLECVQDMDHENMFWYRQDPGLGLRLIYFSYDVKMKEKGDIPEGYSVSREKKERFSLILESASTNQTSMYLCASSPREGRSYEQYFGPGTRLTVT.

The V gene is TRBV20-1, the J gene TRBJ1-1; the D gene is possibly TRBD1 (6 bases). This CDR3 spans 14 amino acids. Germline V gene data show CDR1 as DFQATT and CDR2 as SNEGSKA (reference sequence). V dropped 3 bases and J dropped 6 bases, with 17 bases sitting between them. The CDR3 here is CSARPYTGSSEAFF. In DNA, the CDR3 is TGCAGTGCTAGGCCGTATACAGGGTCCTCTGAAGCTTTCTTT.

This chain uses TRBV28 with TRBJ2-7; D is perhaps TRBD2 (6 bases). The V gene's germline CDR1 is MDHEN and CDR2 SYDVKM. This CDR3 is 14 amino acids long. The V and J ends lost 5 bases and 5 bases respectively, with 16 bases between them. DNA for the CDR3: TGTGCCAGCAGTCTATATCTAGCGAGCCACGAGCAGTACTTC. Its translation is CASSLYLASHEQYF.

V gene TRBV20-1 combines with J gene TRBJ2-7; D is uncertain. CDR3 length: 15 amino acids. CDR1 is DFQATT, CDR2 SNEGSKA, per germline (reference sequence). V was cut by 0 bases and J by 4 bases, with 16 bases left in between. The CDR3 DNA is TGCAGTGCTAGAGACTCTGTCCTTGAGCTATACGAGCAGTACTTC. Its translation is CSARDSVLELYEQYF.

V and J are TRBV20-1 and TRBJ1-5; possible D gene TRBD1, 5 bases. This CDR3 has 18 residues. Germline V CDR1 and CDR2: DFQATT, SNEGSKA (reference sequence). Trimming removed 0 bases at V and 0 bases at J, with 18 bases between. The CDR3 region has the DNA TGCAGTGCTAGAGATGAGGGACCGCAGCCGTATAGCAATCAGCCCCAGCATTTT. It is translated as CSARDEGPQPYSNQPQHF.

This chain connects TRBV9 to TRBJ2-5; 11 positions match TRBD1. The length of the CDR3 is 14 residues. CDR1 is SGDLS and CDR2 is YYNGEE in the germline V gene. J was trimmed by 6 bases and V by 2 bases; bases with no gene match: 3. In DNA form, the CDR3 reads TGTGCCAGCAGCGTCGGGACAGGGGGAAAGACCCAGTACTTC. Its protein product is CASSVGTGGKTQYF.

The V gene is TRBV10-3, the J gene TRBJ1-1; D may be TRBD1 (5 bases). CDR1 and CDR2 from the germline V gene are ENHRY and SYGVKD. This CDR3 comprises 12 residues. The V end lost 6 bases, the J end lost 7 bases, and 12 bases lay between the germline ends. The CDR3 nucleotides read TGTGCCATCAGCGATCCGGGGGATGAAGCTTTCTTT. Protein product: CAISDPGDEAFF.

The chain couples TRBV20-1 to TRBJ2-5; TRBD2 aligns across 13 bases. CDR3 length: 15 residues. Per germline, CDR1 DFQATT and CDR2 SNEGSKA (reference sequence). The CDR3 loop reads CSPTTSGRYQETQYF. CDR3 DNA: TGCAGCCCTACGACTAGCGGGAGGTACCAAGAGACCCAGTACTTC.

On this clonotype itself: No DNA is shown, since the ends of the CDR3 on it are uncertain; the CDR3 is the one TCRdb lists. The genes are TRBV6-5 and TRBJ2-7; the listed D gene, TRBD1, was not tested against the DNA. The germline gives CDR1 MNHEY, CDR2 SVGAGI. The CDR3 is 14 residues long, ends included. Here the CDR3 reads CASSFGAGGVEQYF.

The V and J genes are TRBV30 and TRBJ2-2; TRBD2 is a possible D gene (5 bases). The CDR3 has 14 residues. V lost 0 bases and J lost 4, with 9 bases in between. Germline CDR1 GTSNPN, CDR2 SVGIG (reference sequence). CDR3 protein: CAWSVTGITGELFF. The CDR3 DNA sequence: TGTGCCTGGAGTGTAACGGGGATCACCGGGGAGCTGTTTTTT. The full variable domain, completed using reference TRBV30 and TRBJ2-2, is SQTIHQWPATLVQPVGSPLSLECTVEGTSNPNLYWYRQAAGRGLQLLFYSVGIGQISSEVPQNLSASRPQDRQFILSSKKLLLSDSGFYLCAWSVTGITGELFFGEGSRLTVL.

The rearrangement joins TRBV29-1 to TRBJ2-1; weak D call: TRBD2 (5 bases). CDR3 length: 17 amino acids. CDR1 is SQVTM, CDR2 ANQGSEA, per germline. The ends were cut back, 3 bases at V and 5 bases at J, with 23 bases in the middle. Written as DNA, the CDR3 is TGCAGCGTTGAGAGCGAGGGAGTAGTAGCGCCAAACAATGAGCAGTTCTTC. As protein: CSVESEGVVAPNNEQFF.

This chain uses TRBV10-3 with TRBJ2-7, with D unclear. Trimming removed 4 bases at V and 0 bases at J, with 4 bases between. The CDR3 has 12 residues. Germline assignment: CDR1 ENHRY and CDR2 SYGVKD. The CDR3 loop is CAISGSSYEQYF. DNA of the CDR3: TGTGCCATCAGTGGGAGCTCCTACGAGCAGTACTTC.